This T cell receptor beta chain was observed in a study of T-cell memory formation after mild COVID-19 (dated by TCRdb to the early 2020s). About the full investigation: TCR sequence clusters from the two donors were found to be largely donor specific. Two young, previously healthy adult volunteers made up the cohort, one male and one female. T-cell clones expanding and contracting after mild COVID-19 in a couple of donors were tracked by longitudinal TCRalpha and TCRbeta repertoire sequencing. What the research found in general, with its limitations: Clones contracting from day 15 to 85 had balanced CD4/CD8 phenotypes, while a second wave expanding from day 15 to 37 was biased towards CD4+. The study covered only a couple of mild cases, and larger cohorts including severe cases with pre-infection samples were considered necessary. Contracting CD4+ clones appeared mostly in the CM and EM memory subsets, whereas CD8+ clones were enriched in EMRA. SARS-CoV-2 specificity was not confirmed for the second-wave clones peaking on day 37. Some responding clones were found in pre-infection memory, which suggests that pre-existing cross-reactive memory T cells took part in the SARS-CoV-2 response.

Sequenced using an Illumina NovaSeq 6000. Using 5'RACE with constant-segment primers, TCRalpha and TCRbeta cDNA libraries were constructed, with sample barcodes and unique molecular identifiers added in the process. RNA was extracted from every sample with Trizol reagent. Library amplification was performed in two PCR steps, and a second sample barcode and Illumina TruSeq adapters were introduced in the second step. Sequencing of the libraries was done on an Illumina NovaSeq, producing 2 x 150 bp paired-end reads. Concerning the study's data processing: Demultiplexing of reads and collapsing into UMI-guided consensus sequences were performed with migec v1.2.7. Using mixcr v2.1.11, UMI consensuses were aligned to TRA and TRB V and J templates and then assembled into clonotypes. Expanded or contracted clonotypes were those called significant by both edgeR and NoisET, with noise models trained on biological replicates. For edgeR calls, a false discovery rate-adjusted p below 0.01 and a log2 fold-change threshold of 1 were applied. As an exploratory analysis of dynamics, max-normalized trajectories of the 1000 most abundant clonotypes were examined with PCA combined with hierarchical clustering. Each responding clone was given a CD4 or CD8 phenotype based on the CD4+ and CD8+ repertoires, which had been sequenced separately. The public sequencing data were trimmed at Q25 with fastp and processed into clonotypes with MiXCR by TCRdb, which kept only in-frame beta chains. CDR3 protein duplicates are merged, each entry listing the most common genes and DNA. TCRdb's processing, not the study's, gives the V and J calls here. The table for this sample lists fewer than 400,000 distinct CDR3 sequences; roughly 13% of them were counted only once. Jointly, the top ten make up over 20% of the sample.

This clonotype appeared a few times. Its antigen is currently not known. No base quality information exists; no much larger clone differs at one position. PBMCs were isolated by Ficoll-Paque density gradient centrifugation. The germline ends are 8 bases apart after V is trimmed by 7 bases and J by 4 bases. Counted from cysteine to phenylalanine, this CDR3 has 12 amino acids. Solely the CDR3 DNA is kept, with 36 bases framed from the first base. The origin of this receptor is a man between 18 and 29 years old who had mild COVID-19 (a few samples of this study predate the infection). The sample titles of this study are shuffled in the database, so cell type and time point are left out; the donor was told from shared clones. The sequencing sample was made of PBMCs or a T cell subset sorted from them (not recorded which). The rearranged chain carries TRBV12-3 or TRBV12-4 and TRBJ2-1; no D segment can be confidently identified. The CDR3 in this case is CASKGGYNEQFF. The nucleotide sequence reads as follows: TGTGCCAGCAAAGGTGGTTACAATGAGCAGTTCTTC.